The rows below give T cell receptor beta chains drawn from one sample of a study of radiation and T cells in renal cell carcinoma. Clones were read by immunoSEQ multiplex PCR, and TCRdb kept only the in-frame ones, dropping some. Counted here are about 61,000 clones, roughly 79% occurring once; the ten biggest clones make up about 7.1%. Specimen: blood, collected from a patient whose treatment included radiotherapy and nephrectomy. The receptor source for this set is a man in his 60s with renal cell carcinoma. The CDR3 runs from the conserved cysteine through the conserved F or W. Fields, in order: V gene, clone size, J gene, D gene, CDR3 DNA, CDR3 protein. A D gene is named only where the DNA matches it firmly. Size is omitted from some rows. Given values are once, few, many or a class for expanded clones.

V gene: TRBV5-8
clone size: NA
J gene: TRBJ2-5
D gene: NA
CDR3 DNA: TGTGCCAGCAGCTTAGAGGGTTTTAACCAAGAGACCCAGTACTTC
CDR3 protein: CASSLEGFNQETQYF

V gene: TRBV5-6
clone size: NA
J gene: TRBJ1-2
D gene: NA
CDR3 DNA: TGTGCCAGCAGCTTAGCGGGGGCGGGTGGCTACACCTTC
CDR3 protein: CASSLAGAGGYTF

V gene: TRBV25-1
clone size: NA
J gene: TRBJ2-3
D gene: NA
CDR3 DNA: TGTGCCACCGAGAGAGATACGCAGTATTTT
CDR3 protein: CATERDTQYF

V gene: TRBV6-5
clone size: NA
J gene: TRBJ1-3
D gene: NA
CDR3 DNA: TGTGCCAGCAGTTACTTCGGCAGGCTAGGTGGAAACACCATATATTTT
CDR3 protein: CASSYFGRLGGNTIYF

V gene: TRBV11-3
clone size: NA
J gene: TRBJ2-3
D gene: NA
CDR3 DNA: TGTGCCAGCAGCCCGGGAAATACGCAGTATTTT
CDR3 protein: CASSPGNTQYF

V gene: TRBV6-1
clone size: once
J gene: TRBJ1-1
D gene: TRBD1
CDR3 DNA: TGTGCCAGCAGGGGGACAGGGAAGAACACTGAAGCTTTCTTT
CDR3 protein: CASRGTGKNTEAFF

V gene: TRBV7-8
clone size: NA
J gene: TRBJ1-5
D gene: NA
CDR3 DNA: TGTGCCAGCAGCTTAGATCTGTGGTTGCCCCAGCATTTT
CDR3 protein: CASSLDLWLPQHF

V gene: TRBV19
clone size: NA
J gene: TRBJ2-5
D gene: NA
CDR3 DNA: TGTGCCAGTAGTATCGGTGTAGGGGTGGCCCAAGAGACCCAGTACTTC
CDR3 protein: CASSIGVGVAQETQYF

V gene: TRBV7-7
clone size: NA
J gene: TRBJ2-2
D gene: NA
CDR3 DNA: TGTGCCAGTCAACAGGGCGCGCTTAACACCGGGGAGCTGTTTTTT
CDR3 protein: CASQQGALNTGELFF

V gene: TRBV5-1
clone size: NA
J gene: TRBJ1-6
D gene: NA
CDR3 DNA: TGCGCCAGCAGCTTGGGCACTAATTCACCCCTCCACTTT
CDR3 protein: CASSLGTNSPLHF

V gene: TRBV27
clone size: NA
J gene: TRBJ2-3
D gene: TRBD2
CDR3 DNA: TGTGCCAGCGGAGCCGGACTAGCGGGAGAAGATACGCAGTATTTT
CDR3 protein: CASGAGLAGEDTQYF

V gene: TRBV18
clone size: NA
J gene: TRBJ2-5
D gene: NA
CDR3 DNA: TGTGCCAGCTCACCACCGTTCAACCAAGAGACCCAGTACTTC
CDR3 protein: CASSPPFNQETQYF

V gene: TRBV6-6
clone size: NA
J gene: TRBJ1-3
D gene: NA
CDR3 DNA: TGTGCCAGCAGTTCCATAGTCTCTGGAAACACCATATATTTT
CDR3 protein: CASSSIVSGNTIYF

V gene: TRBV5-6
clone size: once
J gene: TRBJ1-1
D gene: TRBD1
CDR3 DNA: TGTGCCAGCAGCTCGAAATGGGACAGGTATTATAGCACTGAAGCTTTCTTT
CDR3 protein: CASSSKWDRYYSTEAFF

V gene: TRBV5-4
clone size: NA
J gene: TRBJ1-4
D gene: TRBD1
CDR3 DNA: TGTGCCAGCAGCTTGCCGGACAGGGATCCTGAAAAACTGTTTTTT
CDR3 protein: CASSLPDRDPEKLFF

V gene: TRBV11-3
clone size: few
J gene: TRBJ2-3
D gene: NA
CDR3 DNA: TGTGCCAGCAGCCCCGGCACAGATACGCAGTATTTT
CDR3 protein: CASSPGTDTQYF

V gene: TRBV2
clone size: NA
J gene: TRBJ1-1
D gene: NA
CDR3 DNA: TGTGCCAGCAGTGAACGGAACACTGAAGCTTTCTTT
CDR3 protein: CASSERNTEAFF

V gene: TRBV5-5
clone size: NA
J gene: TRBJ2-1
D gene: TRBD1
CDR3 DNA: TGTGCCAGCAGCTTGGGCCCCGGGACAGGGCCCGCCAATGAGCAGTTCTTC
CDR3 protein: CASSLGPGTGPANEQFF

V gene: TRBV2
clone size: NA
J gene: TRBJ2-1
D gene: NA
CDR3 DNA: TGTGCCAGCCGTGGGAGGCAAGAGCAGTTCTTC
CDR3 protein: CASRGRQEQFF

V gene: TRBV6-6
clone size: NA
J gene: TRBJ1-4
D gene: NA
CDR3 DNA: TGTGCCAGCAGTTACGAAGGTGAAGGTGAAAAACTGTTTTTT
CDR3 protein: CASSYEGEGEKLFF

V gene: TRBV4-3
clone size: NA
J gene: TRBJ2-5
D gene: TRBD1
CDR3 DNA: TGCGCCAGCAGCCAAGATGGGGGACAGGGCCAAGAGACCCAGTACTTC
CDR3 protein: CASSQDGGQGQETQYF

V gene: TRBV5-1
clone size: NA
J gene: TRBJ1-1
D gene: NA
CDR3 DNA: TGCGCCAGCAGCTTGTTACAGACCAACACTGAAGCTTTCTTT
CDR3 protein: CASSLLQTNTEAFF

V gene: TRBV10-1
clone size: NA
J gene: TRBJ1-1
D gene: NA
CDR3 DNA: TGCGCCAGCAGTGAGAGGGAAAACACTGAAGCTTTCTTT
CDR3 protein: CASSERENTEAFF

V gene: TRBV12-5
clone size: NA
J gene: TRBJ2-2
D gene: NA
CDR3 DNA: TGTGCTAGTGTAGGGACATCGAACACCGGGGAGCTGTTTTTT
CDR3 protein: CASVGTSNTGELFF

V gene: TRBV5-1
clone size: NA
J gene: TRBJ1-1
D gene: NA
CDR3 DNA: TGCGCCAGCAGCTTGGAAGGACACCCGAACACTGAAGCTTTCTTT
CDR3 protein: CASSLEGHPNTEAFF

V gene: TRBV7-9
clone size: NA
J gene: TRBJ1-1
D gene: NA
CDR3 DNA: TGTGCCAGCAGCTTAGGCGGTATGAACACTGAAGCTTTCTTT
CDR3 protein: CASSLGGMNTEAFF

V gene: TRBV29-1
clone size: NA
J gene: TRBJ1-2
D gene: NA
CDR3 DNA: TGCAGCGTTGAGGCAGGGGATGGCTACACCTTC
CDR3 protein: CSVEAGDGYTF

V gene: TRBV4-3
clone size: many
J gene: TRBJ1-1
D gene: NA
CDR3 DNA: TGCGCCAGCAGCCAAGGGAGAAAGTGGGTTGAAGCTTTCTTT
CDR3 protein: CASSQGRKWVEAFF

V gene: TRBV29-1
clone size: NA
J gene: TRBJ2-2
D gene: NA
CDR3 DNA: TGCAGCGTTGTAATCGGGGCGACCGGGGAGCTGTTTTTT
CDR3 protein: CSVVIGATGELFF

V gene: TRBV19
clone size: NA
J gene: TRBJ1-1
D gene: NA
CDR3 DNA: TGTGCCAGTAGGCTAGGGGGGGCTGAAGCTTTCTTT
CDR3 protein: CASRLGGAEAFF

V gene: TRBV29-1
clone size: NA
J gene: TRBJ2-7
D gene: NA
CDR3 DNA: TGCAGCGTGGAGGGGTCCAGAGCCTACGAGCAGTACTTC
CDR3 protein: CSVEGSRAYEQYF